This entry lists 5 T cell receptor beta chains sequenced from one sample in a study of blood T cell repertoires in COVID-19 (TCRdb year 2020). Receptor libraries were prepared by the immunoSEQ multiplex PCR assay. TCRdb limited this immuneACCESS table to in-frame rearrangements with V and J called. A share of clones is missing; checked studies link under half to unresolved V genes, and the rest is unexplained. Within this sample are 150,000 to 170,000 clones, with roughly nine tenths of them counted one time only. The ten largest clonotypes hold about 0.57% of the sample. The sequenced material came from peripheral blood. These receptor sequences come from a man in his fifties with acute or convalescent COVID-19.

This chain links TRBV6-5 with TRBJ1-4, with 10 positions matching TRBD1. Germline V gene sequence: CDR1 MNHEY, CDR2 SVGAGI. V lost 1 base, J lost 7 bases, and 3 bases stayed unmatched. This CDR3 spans 15 amino acids. The chain's CDR3 is CASSYYGQGGEKLFF. The CDR3 coding sequence is TGTGCCAGCAGTTACTATGGACAGGGGGGTGAAAAACTGTTTTTT.

The rearrangement joins TRBV6-2 or TRBV6-3 to TRBJ1-2; 7 nucleotides match TRBD1. V gave up 4 bases and J gave up 2 bases; unmatched junction bases: 13. This CDR3 contains 17 residues. Germline values: CDR1 MNHEY, CDR2 SVGEGT. Here the CDR3 reads CASSLPAGTAPNYGYTF. CDR3 sequence (DNA): TGTGCCAGCAGTTTGCCGGCGGGGACAGCGCCAAACTATGGCTACACCTTC.

The chain couples TRBV5-4 to TRBJ2-1; 10 nucleotides agree with TRBD2. The V gene end was trimmed by 4 bases and the J gene end by 14 bases; junction bases not matched to a gene: 12. CDR1 and CDR2 (germline): SGHNT, YYREEE (reference sequence). This CDR3 is built from 14 residues. The CDR3 DNA follows: TGTGCCAGCAGCCGAAGGGGGGCTAGCGGGAGCGAGTTCTTC. Translation: CASSRRGASGSEFF.

V usage is TRBV28 and J usage is TRBJ1-6, with unresolved D. V lost 7 bases and J lost 7, with 11 bases in between. Germline values: CDR1 MDHEN, CDR2 SYDVKM. This CDR3 spans 13 amino acids. The CDR3: CASTSEANSPLHF. The CDR3 nucleotides read TGTGCCAGCACGTCTGAGGCCAATTCACCCCTCCACTTT. The full variable domain, rest sourced from reference TRBV28 and TRBJ1-6, is DVKVTQSSRYLVKRTGEKVFLECVQDMDHENMFWYRQDPGLGLRLIYFSYDVKMKEKGDIPEGYSVSREKKERFSLILESASTNQTSMYLCASTSEANSPLHFGNGTRLTVT.

V is TRBV6-5 and J is TRBJ2-2, with a possible D match to TRBD2 (5 bases). Per the germline V gene, CDR1 is MNHEY and CDR2 is SVGAGI. V was clipped by 0 bases and J by 5 bases, with 10 bases between them. The CDR3 sequence is 15 residues long. The CDR3 coding sequence is TGTGCCAGCAGTTACTCCCTCCGGGGAACCGGGGAGCTGTTTTTT. Its protein product is CASSYSLRGTGELFF.